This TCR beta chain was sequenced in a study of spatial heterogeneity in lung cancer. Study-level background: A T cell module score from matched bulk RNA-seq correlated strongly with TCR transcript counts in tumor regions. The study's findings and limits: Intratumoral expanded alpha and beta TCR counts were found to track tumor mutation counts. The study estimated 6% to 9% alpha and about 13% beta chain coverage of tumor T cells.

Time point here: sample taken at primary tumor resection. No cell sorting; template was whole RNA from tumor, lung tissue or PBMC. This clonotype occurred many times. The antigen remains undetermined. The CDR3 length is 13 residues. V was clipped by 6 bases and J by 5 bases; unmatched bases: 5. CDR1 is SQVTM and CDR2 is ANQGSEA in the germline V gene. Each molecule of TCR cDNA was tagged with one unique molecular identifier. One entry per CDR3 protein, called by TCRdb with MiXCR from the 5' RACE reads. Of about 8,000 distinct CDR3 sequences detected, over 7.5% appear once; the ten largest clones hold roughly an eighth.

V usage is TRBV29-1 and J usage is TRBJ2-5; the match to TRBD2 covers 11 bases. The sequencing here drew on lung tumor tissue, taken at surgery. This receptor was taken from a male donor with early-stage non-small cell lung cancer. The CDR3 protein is CSVGGTSGETQYF. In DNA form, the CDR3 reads TGCAGCGTCGGAGGGACTAGCGGTGAGACCCAGTACTTC.